This TCR beta chain stems from a study of radiotherapy plus CTLA-4 blockade in lung cancer. Study-level background: Objective response rate was roughly 19%; disease control rate, about 28%. The study, taken as a whole, reports: The best prediction of response reportedly came from early blood T cell clone dynamics, with interferon-beta. An expansion of tumor-derived TCR clones occurred in blood after radiotherapy plus ipilimumab.

The table came from immunoSEQ multiplex PCR; TCRdb's copy has only in-frame clones and leaves some out. The repertoire holds about 28,000 clones, with 70% to 85% as singletons. Participants had chemo-refractory metastatic non-small-cell lung cancer and were treated with focal radiation plus ipilimumab CTLA-4 blockade. About this clone: As yet, its antigen is unknown.

Sequencing used peripheral blood, obtained from a patient treated with radiotherapy plus ipilimumab. This clonotype originated in a human donor with non-small cell lung cancer who had stable disease on radiotherapy plus ipilimumab.

CDR3 coding DNA: TGTGCCAGCAGTCCGCCGCAAGTCGGACTAGCGGGGGGCTTGACGATATACGAGCAGTACGTC. The encoded protein is CASSPPQVGLAGGLTIYEQYV. This chain links TRBV27 with TRBJ2-7; 14 bases fit TRBD2. The CDR3 is made up of 21 amino acids. Germline V gene lookup returns CDR1 MNHEY and CDR2 SMNVEV (reference sequence). Trimming took 5 bases from V and 4 from J; bases not matched to a gene: 22.